This TCR beta chain derives from a study of T-cell reconstitution after alpha-beta-depleted transplantation in children. General observations from the study: Reportedly, alpha-beta T cells present about two months post-transplant originated from several hundred expanded clones of graft origin. Diversity and T-cell counts at one year after transplant derived mostly from new T cells. Recipient T cells and thymic progenitors that survived gave rise to the high TCRbeta diversity observed at day 60 in some patients.

This clonotype was recorded many times. As yet, its antigen is unknown. Preparation of the TCRbeta library used unique molecular identifiers. MiXCR, applied by TCRdb to the PCR reads, yields one record per CDR3 protein. The sample holds 150,000 to 250,000 distinct CDR3 sequences, 5% to 7.5% seen once. Trimming cost V 2 bases and J 3 bases, with 5 bases left between them. The CDR3 is 13 residues long. This TCR came from a girl in the first two years of life with combined immunodeficiency, due to receive a stem cell transplant. Sequencing used PBMCs, obtained before TCRalphabeta/CD19-depleted stem cell transplant. V usage is TRBV12-3 or TRBV12-4 and J usage is TRBJ2-1; no reliable D call. CDR3 sequence reads: CASSLLLYNEQFF. CDR3 nucleotide sequence: TGTGCCAGCAGTTTACTCCTCTACAATGAGCAGTTCTTC.